This TCR beta chain was sequenced during a study of siplizumab effects on memory and regulatory T cells (dated by TCRdb to between 2019 and 2020). For context, the study as a whole: The effect of the anti-CD2 antibody siplizumab on alloreactive T-cell subsets was examined in allogeneic mixed lymphocyte reactions constructed from human PBMCs. Overall results and qualifications from the work: Whether proliferating Tregs from siplizumab cultures were suppressive was not functionally confirmed. Sequences below about 10^-5 frequency were poorly captured, so only a minor fraction of alloreactive clones could be mapped to unstimulated subsets. Among mappable alloreactive CD4+ clones, the Treg-derived fraction averaged around 63% with siplizumab versus 26.9% in control reactions. Unstimulated naive T cells appeared more diverse than memory T cells, and naive cells seemed to contribute substantially to the alloresponse. A naive or memory phenotype could not be assigned to roughly 75-97% of proliferating CD4+ or CD8+ clones. Siplizumab significantly reduced the cumulative frequency of alloreactive sequences traceable to unstimulated CD4+ memory T cells.

Sorted unstimulated T cells and proliferating T cells recovered from mixed lymphocyte reactions were subjected to TCRbeta CDR3 sequencing. Fresh whole blood from ten to eleven HLA-typed healthy donors served as the source for isolating PBMCs. From the cysteine through the phenylalanine, the CDR3 covers 14 amino acids. The retained sequence is limited to the CDR3, 42 bases, with the frame set at the first base. Relative to germline, V is missing 5 bases and J is missing 7 bases, with 7 bases of the junction outside any gene match. From a lookup of the germline V gene, CDR1 and CDR2 are SGHTA and FQGNSA. The method behind the library was the immunoSEQ multiplex PCR assay. Roughly 100,000 TCR templates per sample were assayed on the deep sequencing platform. Genomic DNA extracted from sorted T cells was used for TCRbeta CDR3 sequencing. The source study handled its data this way. The R programming language was used for clonal analysis of TCRbeta CDR3 data. Alloreactive CD4+ and CD8+ clones were identified by comparing unstimulated samples to CFSE-low samples taken after the reaction. Regulatory or non-regulatory origin of alloreactive CD4+ clones was assigned by matching sequences to the sorted unstimulated Treg and non-Treg repertoires. The table comes from immuneACCESS by way of TCRdb, which keeps in-frame sequences with V and J called. Part of the clones is missing from these tables; in studies checked, under half for an unresolved V gene and the rest for unknown reasons. Clonal size and the V and J genes are those of that table, whereas D and trimming came from the DNA. For this sample the table gives 99,000 or so clones, of which around 93% were detected only once. Clones ranked in the top ten supply more than 0.3% of the sample.

To note about this clone: Its antigen is currently not known. Base qualities are not at hand, and no much larger clone is one base apart.

In this chain, TRBV7-2 is recombined with TRBJ1-2; 10 junctional bases match TRBD1. Material: CD4+ T cells sorted from blood. The origin of this receptor is a human donor in good health. The DNA sequence reads TGTGCCAGCAGCCCGGGACAGGGGATGGGTGGCTACACCTTC. It translates as CASSPGQGMGGYTF. The reference TRBV7-2 and TRBJ1-2 proteins fill in what lies around the CDR3, so the full variable domain reads GAGVSQSPSNKVTEKGKDVELRCDPISGHTALYWYRQSLGQGLEFLIYFQGNSAPDKSGLPSDRFSAERTGGSVSTLTIQRTQQEDSAVYLCASSPGQGMGGYTFGSGTRLTVV.